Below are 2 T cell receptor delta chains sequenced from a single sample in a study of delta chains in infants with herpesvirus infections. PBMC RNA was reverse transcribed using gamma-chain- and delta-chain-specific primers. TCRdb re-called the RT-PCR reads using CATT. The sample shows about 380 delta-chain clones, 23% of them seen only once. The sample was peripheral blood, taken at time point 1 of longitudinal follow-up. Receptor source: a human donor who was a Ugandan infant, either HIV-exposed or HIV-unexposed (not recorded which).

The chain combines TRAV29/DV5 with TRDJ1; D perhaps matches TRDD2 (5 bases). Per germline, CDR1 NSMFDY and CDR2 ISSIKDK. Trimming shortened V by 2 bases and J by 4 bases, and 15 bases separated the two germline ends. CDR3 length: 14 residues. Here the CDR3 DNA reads TGTGCAGCAAGGGAGGCCAGATCCTACGATAAACTCATCTTT. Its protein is CAAREARSYDKLIF.

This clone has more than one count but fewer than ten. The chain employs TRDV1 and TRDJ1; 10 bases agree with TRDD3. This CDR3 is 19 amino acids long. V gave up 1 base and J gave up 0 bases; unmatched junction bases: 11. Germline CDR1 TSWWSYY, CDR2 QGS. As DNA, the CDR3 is TGTGCTCTTGGGGAACCTAGTTGGCGGGGGATACGAAACACCGATAAACTCATCTTT. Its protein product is CALGEPSWRGIRNTDKLIF.